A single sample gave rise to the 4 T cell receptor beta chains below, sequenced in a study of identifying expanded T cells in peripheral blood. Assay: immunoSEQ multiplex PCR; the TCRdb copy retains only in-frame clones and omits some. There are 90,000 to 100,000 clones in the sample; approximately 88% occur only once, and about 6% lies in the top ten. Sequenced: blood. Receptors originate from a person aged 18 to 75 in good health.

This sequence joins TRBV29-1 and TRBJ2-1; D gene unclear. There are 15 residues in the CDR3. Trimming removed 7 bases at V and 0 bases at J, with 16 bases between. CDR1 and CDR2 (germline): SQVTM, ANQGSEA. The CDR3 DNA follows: TGCAGCGCCCCTTTAACCCTGAGCTCCTACAATGAGCAGTTCTTC. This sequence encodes CSAPLTLSSYNEQFF.

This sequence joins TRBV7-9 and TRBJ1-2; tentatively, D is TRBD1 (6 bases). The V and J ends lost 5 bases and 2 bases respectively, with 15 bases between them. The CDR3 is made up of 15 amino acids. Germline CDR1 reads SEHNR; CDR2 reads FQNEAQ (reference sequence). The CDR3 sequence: CASSPGQPSNYGYTF. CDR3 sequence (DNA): TGTGCCAGCAGCCCTGGACAGCCAAGCAACTATGGCTACACCTTC.

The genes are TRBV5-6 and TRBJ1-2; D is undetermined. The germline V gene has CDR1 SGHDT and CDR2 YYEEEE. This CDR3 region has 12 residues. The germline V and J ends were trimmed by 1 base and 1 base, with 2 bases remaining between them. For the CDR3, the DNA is TGTGCCAGCAGCTTGTTTAACTATGGCTACACCTTC. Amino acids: CASSLFNYGYTF.

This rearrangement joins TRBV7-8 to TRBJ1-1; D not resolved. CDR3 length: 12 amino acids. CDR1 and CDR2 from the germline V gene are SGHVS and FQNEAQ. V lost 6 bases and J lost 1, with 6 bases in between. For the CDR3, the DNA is TGTGCCAGCAGGCGGGCGAACACTGAAGCTTTCTTT. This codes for CASRRANTEAFF.